This T cell receptor beta chain originates from a study of T-cell memory formation after mild COVID-19. 5'RACE primed from the constant segment yielded TCR alpha and TCR beta cDNA libraries bearing sample barcodes and UMIs. TCRdb itself ran the 5' RACE reads through MiXCR, one entry per CDR3 protein. The data show 190,000 or so distinct CDR3 sequences, over 20% seen once. Per the germline V gene, CDR1 is MGHRA and CDR2 is YSYEKL. This CDR3 spans 19 amino acids. The V gene end was trimmed by 0 bases and the J gene end by 5 bases; junction bases not matched to a gene: 16. The sequenced sample consisted of PBMCs or a T cell subset sorted from them (not recorded which). The J gene is TRBJ2-3, the V gene TRBV4-1, with 8 bases aligning to TRBD1. The clonotype comes from an adult woman who had mild COVID-19 (a few samples of this study predate the infection). Cell type and time point are not known. CDR3: CASSQDSGSGGPSRDTQYF. The CDR3 DNA sequence: TGCGCCAGCAGCCAAGACAGCGGATCAGGGGGCCCCTCACGAGATACGCAGTATTTT.